Following are 25 T cell receptor beta chains from one sample sequenced in a study of blood T cells in healthy people across ages. A second 7 to 11 cycle PCR used barcoded and J-beta primers. MiXCR, run by TCRdb on the 5' RACE reads, gives a single entry per CDR3 protein. Of about 800,000 distinct CDR3 sequences listed, 25% are singletons. These same data were also listed under a study on T cells of mothers and their children.

The sequencing sample was made of blood. These receptors originate from a boy between 10 and 17 years old in good health.

This clonotype was detected only a few times. Here the CDR3 reads CASSSRAGAGANVLTF. In DNA form, the CDR3 reads TGCGCCAGCAGCAGCAGGGCGGGGGCTGGGGCCAACGTCCTGACTTTC. This rearrangement joins TRBV4-3 to TRBJ2-6; TRBD2 matches 7 bases. The CDR3 runs to 16 residues. Germline assignment: CDR1 LGHNA and CDR2 YSLEER. After removal of 5 bases from V and 2 bases from J, the junction contained 6 bases not matched to a gene.

The rearrangement links TRBV12-3 or TRBV12-4 to TRBJ2-7; the D is unclear. Gene TRBJ2-1 matches the end of the DNA better, so the J call may be wrong. There are 13 residues in the CDR3. CDR3 bases: TGTGCCAGCAGTTTTTCCCCCTACAATGAGCAGTTCTTC. The encoded protein is CASSFSPYNEQFF.

The chain carries TRBV5-1 and TRBJ1-1; D perhaps matches TRBD1 (5 bases). Trimming left V 1 base short and J 4 bases short, with 8 bases between. The germline V gene has CDR1 SGHRS and CDR2 YFSETQ. The CDR3 is made up of 13 amino acids. The CDR3 region has the DNA TGCGCCAGCAGCTTGCACCAGGGCACTGAAGCTTTCTTT. Translating it yields CASSLHQGTEAFF.

In this sample, this clonotype turned up a few times. V usage is TRBV7-6 and J usage is TRBJ2-5; D ambiguous. TRBJ2-7 explains the end of the DNA better; the J call may be wrong. The CDR3 consists of 13 residues. Germline V gives CDR1 SGHVS, CDR2 FNYEAQ. The DNA for the CDR3 is TGTGCCAGCAGCTTAATCGACGGCTACGAGCAGTACTTC. It is translated as CASSLIDGYEQYF.

J is TRBJ1-4 and V is TRBV29-1, with D hard to call. The CDR3 is made up of 14 amino acids. Germline V gene data show CDR1 as SQVTM and CDR2 as ANQGSEA. Trimming pared 2 bases from V and 4 bases from J, leaving 11 bases between. DNA of the CDR3: TGCAGCGTTGAATTCCCCGGGGTTAATGAAAAACTGTTTTTT. Translated, it gives CSVEFPGVNEKLFF.

The chain links TRBV20-1 to TRBJ1-5, with 7 bases matching TRBD1. Germline V lookup: CDR1 DFQATT, CDR2 SNEGSKA (reference sequence). The V and J ends lost 6 bases and 4 bases, in that order; junction bases with no gene match: 9. This CDR3 is 14 amino acids long. The CDR3 region is CSAKETGKNQPQHF. The CDR3 DNA follows: TGCAGTGCCAAGGAGACAGGGAAGAATCAGCCCCAGCATTTT.

As DNA, the CDR3 is TGTGCCAGCAGCCAGAGTTCGGGAGGGCCGTGGGAGCAGTACTTC. Protein: CASSQSSGGPWEQYF. The chain has TRBV14 and TRBJ2-7; TRBD2 agrees at 8 bases. The CDR3 is 15 amino acids. Trimming removed 3 bases from V and 7 bases from J; junction bases left unmatched: 11. Germline CDR1 reads SGHDN; CDR2 reads FVKESK.

The CDR3 spells CASSSHLPAREAFF. CDR3 coding DNA: TGTGCCAGCAGTTCTCACCTACCCGCCCGTGAAGCTTTCTTT. The V gene is TRBV28, the J gene TRBJ1-1; no clear D gene. Trimming removed 4 bases from V and 7 bases from J, with 16 bases in between. This CDR3 spans 14 amino acids. Germline V CDR1 and CDR2: MDHEN, SYDVKM.

This clonotype was seen a handful of times. The chain has TRBV7-8 and TRBJ2-3; 9 bases are shared with TRBD2. Germline loops: CDR1 SGHVS, CDR2 FQNEAQ. V lost 0 bases to trimming and J lost 2 bases; unmatched junction nucleotides: 6. The CDR3 length is 17 residues. The CDR3 region has the DNA TGTGCCAGCAGCTTAGCCCCCGCTAGCGGGATCACAGATACGCAGTATTTT. Its protein is CASSLAPASGITDTQYF.

The rearrangement links TRBV16 to TRBJ2-5, with a tentative D call TRBD2 (6 bases). The CDR3 has 19 amino acids. In germline, CDR1 is KGHSY, CDR2 FQNENV. Trimming took 0 bases from V and 1 from J, leaving 21 bases between them. DNA for the CDR3: TGTGCCAGCAGCCAATCGGTAGGATATGGAGGGGTCAGCCAAGAGACCCAGTACTTC. Translated: CASSQSVGYGGVSQETQYF.

The rearrangement joins TRBV6-1 to TRBJ1-4; 8 bases are shared with TRBD1. V lost 7 bases to trimming and J lost 0 bases; unmatched junction nucleotides: 7. This CDR3 spans 16 amino acids. CDR1 is MNHNS, CDR2 SASEGT, per germline. CDR3 loop: CASTRTGWATNEKLFF. The DNA for the CDR3 is TGTGCCAGCACCCGGACAGGGTGGGCAACTAATGAAAAACTGTTTTTT.

This sequence joins TRBV28 and TRBJ1-4; D not certain. CDR1 and CDR2 from the germline V gene are MDHEN and SYDVKM. The CDR3 totals 15 residues. Trimming stripped 6 bases from V and 14 bases from J, with 25 bases between. The CDR3: CASSPGVVQANILFF. The CDR3 nucleotides are TGTGCCAGCAGCCCCGGGGTCGTCCAGGCAAATATCCTGTTTTTT.

This chain uses TRBV12-3 or TRBV12-4 with TRBJ2-4; no clear D gene. Trimming took 5 bases from V and 0 from J, leaving 8 bases between them. The CDR3 loop spans 14 amino acids. CDR3 residues: CASSLKLAKNIQYF. DNA for the CDR3: TGTGCCAGCAGTCTTAAACTAGCCAAAAACATTCAGTACTTC.

The CDR3 DNA is TGTGCCAGCAGCGCGCCGGGACAGGCCAGCTCCTATAATTCACCCCTCCACTTT. Translating it yields CASSAPGQASSYNSPLHF. The chain couples TRBV5-6 to TRBJ1-6; TRBD1 matches 8 bases. V was clipped by 4 bases and J by 0 bases; unmatched bases: 9. CDR1 SGHDT and CDR2 YYEEEE come from the germline V gene. The CDR3 runs 18 residues.

The V gene is TRBV20-1, the J gene TRBJ2-5; 7 positions agree with TRBD1. Germline V CDR1 and CDR2: DFQATT, SNEGSKA (reference sequence). The V segment lost 0 bases and the J segment 5 bases; nucleotides outside the gene matches: 9. CDR3 size: 15 residues. Here the CDR3 reads CSARDSGQPRETQYF. Here the CDR3 DNA reads TGCAGTGCTAGAGACTCGGGACAGCCTCGGGAGACCCAGTACTTC.

The chain employs TRBV14 and TRBJ2-2; no reliable D call. This CDR3 has 16 residues. With 5 bases removed from V and 3 bases from J, the gap between germline ends came to 16 bases. From germline, CDR1 is SGHDN and CDR2 FVKESK. The CDR3 loop is CASSLAGSGDTGELFF. The DNA of the CDR3 is TGTGCCAGCAGCTTAGCCGGGTCAGGAGACACCGGGGAGCTGTTTTTT.

The sample holds one count of this clonotype. This chain connects TRBV18 to TRBJ1-4; D is unclear. This CDR3 is built from 14 residues. CDR1 and CDR2 from the germline V gene are KGHSH and LQKENI. The V end lost 3 bases, the J end lost 4 bases, and 9 bases lay between the germline ends. The CDR3 bases are TGTGCCAGCTCACCGGCTTCTTATAATGAAAAACTGTTTTTT. This encodes CASSPASYNEKLFF.

The V and J genes are TRBV6-2 or TRBV6-3 and TRBJ2-5; 7 nucleotides match TRBD1. The DNA end favors TRBJ2-7, so the J call may be wrong. The germline V gene encodes CDR1 MNHEY and CDR2 SVGEGT. CDR3 length equals 17 residues. The CDR3 nucleotides read TGTGCCAGCAGTAAACAACGGGACAGCCCCCCCCCCTACGAGCAGTACTTC. It translates to CASSKQRDSPPPYEQYF.

This chain connects TRBV7-9 to TRBJ2-6, with D hard to call. The CDR3 loop spans 16 amino acids. Deletions cut 2 bases from V and 4 bases from J, with 12 bases between. Germline CDR1 reads SEHNR; CDR2 reads FQNEAQ (reference sequence). As DNA, the CDR3 is TGTGCCAGCAGCTTAACAGAAATATCAGGGGCCAACGTCCTGACTTTC. Residues: CASSLTEISGANVLTF.

The chain links TRBV28 to TRBJ2-7; D not certain. In germline, CDR1 is MDHEN, CDR2 SYDVKM. CDR3 size: 15 residues. The germline V and J ends were trimmed by 6 bases and 0 bases, with 15 bases remaining between them. The CDR3 here is CASSIAGSFSYEQYF. The CDR3 coding sequence is TGTGCCAGCAGCATAGCCGGGTCTTTCTCCTACGAGCAGTACTTC.

This clonotype was detected many times. The chain recombines TRBV28 with TRBJ2-4, with D uncertain. V lost 3 bases, J lost 4 bases, and 13 bases lay in between. Germline assignment: CDR1 MDHEN and CDR2 SYDVKM. CDR3 length equals 15 residues. CDR3 amino acids: CASSFTEQAKNIQYF. CDR3 coding DNA: TGTGCCAGCAGTTTTACAGAGCAAGCGAAAAACATTCAGTACTTC.

The chain is built from TRBV7-2 and TRBJ2-5, with D perhaps matching TRBD1 or TRBD2 (5 bases each). Germline V gene sequence: CDR1 SGHTA, CDR2 FQGNSA. The CDR3 is made up of 13 amino acids. V was trimmed by 4 bases and J by 5 bases, leaving 11 bases between them. CDR3 DNA sequence: TGTGCCAGCAGCTGGGGACGGTCGGAGACCCAGTACTTC. This gives the protein CASSWGRSETQYF.

The chain recombines TRBV24-1 with TRBJ2-5, with D maybe TRBD2 (5 bases). The CDR3 runs 13 residues. Trimming removed 3 bases from V and 5 bases from J, with 9 bases in between. Germline CDR1 KGHDR, CDR2 SFDVKD. This CDR3 reads CATSDRLAETQYF. The CDR3 DNA reads as TGTGCCACCAGTGATAGGCTAGCCGAGACCCAGTACTTC.

The chain carries TRBV20-1 and TRBJ2-3; TRBD2 agrees at 7 bases. The CDR3 loop spans 17 amino acids. The V segment lost 4 bases and the J segment 0 bases; nucleotides outside the gene matches: 13. CDR1 and CDR2 from the germline V gene are DFQATT and SNEGSKA (reference sequence). This CDR3 is CSATTYASGASTDTQYF. The CDR3, as DNA: TGCAGTGCTACCACGTATGCTAGCGGTGCTAGCACAGATACGCAGTATTTT.

V is TRBV7-9 and J is TRBJ2-5; D is possibly TRBD1 (5 bases). The CDR3 is made up of 15 amino acids. Trimming cost V 1 base and J 4 bases, with 13 bases left between them. In germline, CDR1 is SEHNR, CDR2 FQNEAQ (reference sequence). The CDR3: CASSLGVGQGETQYF. The CDR3 nucleotides are TGTGCCAGCAGCTTAGGGGTGGGGCAGGGAGAGACCCAGTACTTC.